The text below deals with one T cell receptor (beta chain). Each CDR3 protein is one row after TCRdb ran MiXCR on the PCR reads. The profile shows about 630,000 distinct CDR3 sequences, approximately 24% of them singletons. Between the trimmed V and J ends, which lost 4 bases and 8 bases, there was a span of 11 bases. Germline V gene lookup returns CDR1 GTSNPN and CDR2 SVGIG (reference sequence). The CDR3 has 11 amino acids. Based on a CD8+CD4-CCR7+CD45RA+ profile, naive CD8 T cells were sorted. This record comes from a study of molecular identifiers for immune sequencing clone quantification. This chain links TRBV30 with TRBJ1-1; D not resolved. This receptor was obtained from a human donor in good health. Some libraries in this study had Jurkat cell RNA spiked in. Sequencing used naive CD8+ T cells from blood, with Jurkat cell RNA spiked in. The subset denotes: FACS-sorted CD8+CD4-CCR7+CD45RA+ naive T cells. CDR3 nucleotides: TGTGCCTGGAACAACCAGAGAGAAGCTTTCTTT. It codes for CAWNNQREAFF.